This T cell receptor (beta chain) was identified during a study of cytomegalovirus exposure and HLA in healthy donors. Overall study findings and caveats: Relative to equally common others, HLA-associated TCR beta chains showed greater clonal expansion in a later analysis.

Comments on this clone: No antigen is known for it.

Use of 60 Vbeta and 13 Jbeta primers characterized the PCR. Clones were sequenced by immunoSEQ multiplex PCR, and TCRdb holds only the in-frame ones, with some missing. This sample has about 110,000 clones, with roughly 73% found just once. V was clipped by 5 bases and J by 0 bases, with 13 bases between them. The CDR3 has 15 amino acids. Germline values: CDR1 LNHDA, CDR2 SQIVND (reference sequence). Healthy bone marrow donors made up the cohort. This clonotype originated in a woman in her twenties or thirties in good health and CMV-seronegative. The J gene is TRBJ1-2, the V gene TRBV19; tentatively, D is TRBD1 (5 bases). The material sequenced was PBMCs. The CDR3 nucleotides are TGTGCCAGTAGTCCCCGACAGACCCCTAACTATGGCTACACCTTC. Translation gives CASSPRQTPNYGYTF.